A single count supports the clone carrying this T cell receptor (beta chain). These data are taken from a study of blood T cell repertoires in COVID-19. Sequencing used immunoSEQ multiplex PCR; TCRdb keeps in-frame clones, though not all of them. The sample lists approximately 97,000 clones, less than 85% occurring once. The CDR3 runs 15 residues. After removal of 1 base from V and 0 bases from J, the junction contained 2 bases not matched to a gene. Germline values: CDR1 MNHNS, CDR2 SASEGT. Input material: peripheral blood. The chain couples TRBV6-1 to TRBJ2-7, with 8 bases matching TRBD2. The receptor was isolated from a man at least 80 years old with acute or convalescent COVID-19. CDR3 coding DNA: TGTGCCAGCAGTGAAGGGGGACTAGTCTCCTACGAGCAGTACTTC. The encoded protein is CASSEGGLVSYEQYF.